This T cell receptor (beta chain) was observed in a study of blood T cell repertoires in COVID-19. Looked up from germline, CDR1 is SNHLY and CDR2 is FYNNEI. The length of the CDR3 is 14 residues. V lost 6 bases to trimming and J lost 7 bases, with 15 bases between them. This clone was picked up a small number of times. TCRdb's table, derived via immunoSEQ multiplex PCR, lists solely in-frame clones and lacks some. The sample has under 150,000 clones, approximately 83% seen once. This clonotype was obtained from an older man with acute or convalescent COVID-19. V usage is TRBV2 and J usage is TRBJ2-2, with D perhaps TRBD2 (5 bases). The material sequenced was peripheral blood. Written as DNA, the CDR3 is TGTGCCAGCAGGCGAGGGCGAGGTCGCGGGGAGCTGTTTTTT. Its protein is CASRRGRGRGELFF.